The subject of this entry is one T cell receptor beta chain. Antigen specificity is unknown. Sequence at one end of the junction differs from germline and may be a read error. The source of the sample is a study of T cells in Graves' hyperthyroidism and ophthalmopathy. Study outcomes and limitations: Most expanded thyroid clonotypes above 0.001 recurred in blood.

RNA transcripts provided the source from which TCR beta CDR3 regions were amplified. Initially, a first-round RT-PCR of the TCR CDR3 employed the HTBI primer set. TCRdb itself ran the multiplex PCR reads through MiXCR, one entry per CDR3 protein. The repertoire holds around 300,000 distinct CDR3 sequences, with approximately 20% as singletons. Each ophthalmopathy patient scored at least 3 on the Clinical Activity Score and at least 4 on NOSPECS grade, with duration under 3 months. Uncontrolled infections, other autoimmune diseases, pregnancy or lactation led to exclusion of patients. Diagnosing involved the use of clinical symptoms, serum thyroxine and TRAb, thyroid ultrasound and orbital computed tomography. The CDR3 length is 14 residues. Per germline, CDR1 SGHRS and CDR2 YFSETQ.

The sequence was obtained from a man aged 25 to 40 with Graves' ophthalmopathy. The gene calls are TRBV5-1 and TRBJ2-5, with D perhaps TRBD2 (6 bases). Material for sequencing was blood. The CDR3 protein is CASNLGPGGETQYF. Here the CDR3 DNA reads TGCGCCAGCAACTTGGGGCCAGGAGGGGAGACCCAGTACTTC.